A selection of T cell receptor beta chains follows, all from one sample in a study of T cell repertoires in cytomegalovirus infection. TCRdb independently ran MiXCR on the reads; one entry per CDR3 protein. Among about 490,000 distinct CDR3 sequences, approximately 26% were seen once, and the ten largest hold about 13%. Material for sequencing was PBMCs. Receptor source: a human donor in good health (CMV status not recorded). Some clones in this sample may be carry-over from other donors' samples. Both conserved end residues are part of each CDR3. The D gene is left open where the match is weak. A row's size may be missing; if present it is once, few, many or a size class.

clone_size,j_call,d_call,v_call,cdr3_aa,cdr3_nt
-,TRBJ2-2,TRBD2,TRBV6-1,CASSLTSGRTGELFF,TGTGCCAGCAGTTTGACTAGCGGGAGAACCGGGGAGCTGTTTTTT
few,TRBJ2-2,TRBD2,TRBV2,CASRRRAGETGELFF,TGTGCCAGCAGGAGGCGAGCGGGGGAAACCGGGGAGCTGTTTTTT
-,TRBJ2-1,-,TRBV6-2/TRBV6-3,CASKTLGTRSYNEQFF,TGTGCCAGCAAGACCCTCGGGACTCGCTCCTACAATGAGCAGTTCTTC
few,TRBJ1-3,-,TRBV7-9,CASSLGRGSSGNTIYF,TGTGCCAGCAGCTTAGGCCGGGGGAGCTCTGGAAACACCATATATTTT
-,TRBJ2-5,TRBD2,TRBV5-1,CASSLYASGRGETQYF,TGCGCCAGCAGCTTGTATGCTAGCGGGAGGGGAGAGACCCAGTACTTC
few,TRBJ2-5,TRBD2,TRBV7-2,CASSLGAGGRETQYF,TGTGCCAGCAGCTTAGGCGCGGGAGGGCGCGAGACCCAGTACTTC
few,TRBJ1-4,-,TRBV7-9,CASSLALQGLGEKLFF,TGTGCCAGCAGCTTAGCCCTACAGGGATTGGGAGAAAAACTGTTTTTT
-,TRBJ2-7,TRBD1,TRBV12-3/TRBV12-4,CASSTGTGIYEQYF,TGTGCCAGCAGTACCGGGACAGGGATTTACGAGCAGTACTTC
-,TRBJ1-1,-,TRBV6-2/TRBV6-3,CASSVATSGMNTEAFF,TGTGCCAGCTCCGTCGCCACCTCGGGTATGAACACTGAAGCTTTCTTT
few,TRBJ1-2,-,TRBV20-1,CSARVGSNYGYTF,TGCAGTGCTAGAGTAGGCAGTAACTATGGCTACACCTTC
few,TRBJ2-6,-,TRBV12-3/TRBV12-4,CASSLAGGGVSGANVLTF,TGTGCCAGCAGTTTAGCGGGGGGTGGAGTCTCTGGGGCCAACGTCCTGACTTTC
few,TRBJ2-1,TRBD2,TRBV27,CASSGGRAYMDEQFF,TGTGCCTCTAGTGGCGGGAGGGCCTATATGGATGAGCAGTTCTTC
-,TRBJ2-7,-,TRBV27,CASSFRAVSSYEQYF,TGTGCCAGCAGTTTCAGGGCCGTTAGTTCCTACGAGCAGTACTTC
many,TRBJ1-6,TRBD1,TRBV7-8,CASSLTRGLNSPLHF,TGTGCCAGCAGCTTAACCAGGGGGCTTAATTCACCCCTCCACTTT
-,TRBJ1-2,-,TRBV28,CASSRGHAGGYGYTF,TGTGCCAGCAGCCGGGGTCATGCTGGAGGGTATGGCTACACCTTC
-,TRBJ1-6,TRBD1,TRBV6-5,CASSREGTGANSPLHF,TGTGCCAGCAGCCGCGAGGGGACAGGGGCGAATTCACCCCTCCACTTT
few,TRBJ2-1,-,TRBV12-3/TRBV12-4,CASSKTGLQYNEQFF,TGTGCCAGCAGCAAAACGGGACTCCAATACAATGAGCAGTTCTTC
many,TRBJ2-5,-,TRBV7-2,CASSIQETQYF,TGTGCCAGCAGCATACAAGAGACCCAGTACTTC
-,TRBJ2-2,-,TRBV6-7,CASSYSLAEANTGELFF,TGTGCCAGCAGTTACTCATTAGCGGAGGCGAACACCGGGGAGCTGTTTTTT
-,TRBJ1-3,-,TRBV19,CASSRETVSGNTIYF,TGTGCCAGTAGTAGGGAGACGGTCTCTGGAAACACCATATATTTT
few,TRBJ1-2,-,TRBV7-6,CASSSGRSSSGYTF,TGTGCCAGCAGCTCGGGACGGAGCAGCAGTGGCTACACCTTC
-,TRBJ1-6,-,TRBV6-1,CASSLQSRDSPLHF,TGTGCCAGCAGTTTGCAAAGTCGAGATTCACCCCTCCACTTT
many,TRBJ1-4,-,TRBV7-2,CASSRRTEKEKLFF,TGTGCCAGCAGCCGCCGGACAGAAAAAGAAAAACTGTTTTTT
few,TRBJ1-6,-,TRBV6-1,CATLKTGGSSPLHF,TGTGCCACCCTGAAGACAGGAGGGTCTTCACCCCTCCACTTT
few,TRBJ2-5,-,TRBV19,CATGQRYQETQYF,TGTGCCACAGGCCAGCGGTACCAAGAGACCCAGTACTTC
-,TRBJ2-2,-,TRBV27,CASSLSGPGTGELFF,TGTGCCAGCAGTTTATCAGGGCCGGGCACCGGGGAGCTGTTTTTT
few,TRBJ2-5,TRBD1,TRBV12-3/TRBV12-4,CASSPKAGQGGETQYF,TGTGCCAGCAGTCCCAAGGCCGGACAGGGTGGTGAGACCCAGTACTTC
once,TRBJ1-1,TRBD1,TRBV19,CASSPFPRPGGREAFF,TGTGCCAGTAGCCCCTTCCCCCGACCAGGGGGCAGAGAAGCTTTCTTT
many,TRBJ1-2,-,TRBV7-2,CASSYTEIGYTF,TGTGCCAGCAGCTACACAGAGATAGGCTACACCTTC
-,TRBJ2-1,-,TRBV6-2/TRBV6-3,CASTEGPYNEQFF,TGTGCCAGCACCGAGGGCCCCTACAATGAGCAGTTCTTC
-,TRBJ2-5,-,TRBV10-3,CAINEEGVQETQYF,TGTGCCATTAACGAGGAGGGAGTTCAAGAGACCCAGTACTTC
many,TRBJ1-1,-,TRBV7-2,CASSFGSNTEAFF,TGTGCCAGCAGCTTCGGCTCGAACACTGAAGCTTTCTTT